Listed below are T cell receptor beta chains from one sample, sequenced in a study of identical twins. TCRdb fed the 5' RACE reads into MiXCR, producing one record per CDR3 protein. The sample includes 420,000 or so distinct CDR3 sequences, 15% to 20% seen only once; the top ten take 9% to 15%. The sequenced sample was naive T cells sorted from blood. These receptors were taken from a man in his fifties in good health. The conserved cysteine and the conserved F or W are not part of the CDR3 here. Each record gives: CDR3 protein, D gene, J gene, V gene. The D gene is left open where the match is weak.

CDR3: ASSGDIVYEQY; D: NA; J: TRBJ2-7; V: TRBV12-3/TRBV12-4
CDR3: SVAHSGNSYEQY; D: TRBD2; J: TRBJ2-7; V: TRBV29-1
CDR3: SASDPTQGAYEQY; D: TRBD1; J: TRBJ2-7; V: TRBV20-1
CDR3: ASNRRGANYEQY; D: TRBD2; J: TRBJ2-7; V: TRBV7-2
CDR3: ASNEGEGMNTEAF; D: NA; J: TRBJ1-1; V: TRBV9
CDR3: ASSPLLDSLNTEAF; D: NA; J: TRBJ1-1; V: TRBV5-1
CDR3: ASGTGDTSTDTQY; D: NA; J: TRBJ2-3; V: TRBV5-1
CDR3: ASSFRQGPHKNIQY; D: NA; J: TRBJ2-4; V: TRBV27
CDR3: SALTTRYNEQF; D: NA; J: TRBJ2-1; V: TRBV20-1
CDR3: ASSDRQVSYEQY; D: NA; J: TRBJ2-7; V: TRBV10-2
CDR3: ASVLPQH; D: NA; J: TRBJ1-5; V: TRBV3-1
CDR3: ASSRDGDSTNQPQH; D: TRBD1; J: TRBJ1-5; V: TRBV4-1
CDR3: ASIPRAGTEAF; D: NA; J: TRBJ1-1; V: TRBV7-9
CDR3: ASSLEGSSRQPQH; D: NA; J: TRBJ1-5; V: TRBV11-2
CDR3: SVRLFSGSEADTQY; D: TRBD2; J: TRBJ2-3; V: TRBV29-1
CDR3: ASSLKATYEQY; D: NA; J: TRBJ2-7; V: TRBV27
CDR3: AISPSGLATGELF; D: TRBD2; J: TRBJ2-2; V: TRBV10-3
CDR3: SPQESGMYNEQF; D: TRBD2; J: TRBJ2-1; V: TRBV20-1
CDR3: ASSQVIGLDEQY; D: NA; J: TRBJ2-7; V: TRBV4-1
CDR3: ATSRDREFQQTQY; D: TRBD1; J: TRBJ2-5; V: TRBV15